Below are 8 T cell receptor beta chains sequenced from a single sample in a study of beta chain features in type 1 diabetes. Expressed TCRB transcripts were sequenced, since all the RNA that had been isolated was reverse transcribed. Sequencing used immunoSEQ multiplex PCR; TCRdb keeps in-frame clones, though not all of them. This table has hundreds of thousands of clones, roughly 13% appearing once. Material: naive CD4+ T cells from blood. The receptor set was obtained from a man aged 18 to 30 in good health.

The CDR3 here is CASSYPRSGELFF. In nucleotides, the CDR3 is TGTGCCAGCAGTTACCCGCGTTCCGGGGAGCTGTTTTTT. The V gene is TRBV6-5, the J gene TRBJ2-2; no reliable D call. Germline CDR1 reads MNHEY; CDR2 reads SVGAGI. The CDR3 has 13 residues. Trimming pared 2 bases from V and 6 bases from J, leaving 7 bases between.

The V gene is TRBV30, the J gene TRBJ2-7; D possibly corresponds to TRBD1 (6 bases). V dropped 2 bases and J dropped 0 bases, with 8 bases sitting between them. This CDR3 contains 13 residues. CDR1 and CDR2 from the germline V gene are GTSNPN and SVGIG (reference sequence). The CDR3: CAWSRDTSYEQYF. CDR3 DNA: TGTGCCTGGAGTCGGGACACCTCCTACGAGCAGTACTTC. Filled out from reference TRBV30 and TRBJ2-7, the complete variable domain reads SQTIHQWPATLVQPVGSPLSLECTVEGTSNPNLYWYRQAAGRGLQLLFYSVGIGQISSEVPQNLSASRPQDRQFILSSKKLLLSDSGFYLCAWSRDTSYEQYFGPGTRLTVT.

This clone was counted a few times. This chain connects TRBV29-1 to TRBJ1-2; 9 bases fit TRBD1. Per the germline V gene, CDR1 is SQVTM and CDR2 is ANQGSEA. J was trimmed by 3 bases and V by 6 bases; bases with no gene match: 5. This CDR3 has 13 amino acids. Written as DNA, the CDR3 is TGCAGCGTCGAGGGGACAGGGCACTATGGCTACACCTTC. Its protein is CSVEGTGHYGYTF.

This clone was counted only a few times. The rearrangement uses TRBV28 and TRBJ2-1; TRBD2 agrees at 9 bases. The junction had 5 bases not matched to a gene; V was cut back by 4 bases and J by 4 bases. The V gene's germline CDR1 is MDHEN and CDR2 SYDVKM. The CDR3 extends over 15 amino acids. The CDR3 loop is CASSYYGLAYNEQFF. CDR3 sequence (DNA): TGTGCCAGCAGTTATTACGGACTAGCGTACAATGAGCAGTTCTTC.

The chain couples TRBV29-1 to TRBJ1-2; tentatively, D is TRBD1 (6 bases). This CDR3 contains 14 residues. V shed 3 bases and J shed 2 bases, with 13 bases lying between them. The germline V gene has CDR1 SQVTM and CDR2 ANQGSEA. The CDR3 bases are TGCAGCGTTGAGGTACAGGGATCGAACTATGGCTACACCTTC. Protein sequence: CSVEVQGSNYGYTF.

This clone was recorded a few times. The chain carries TRBV30 and TRBJ1-6; TRBD1 agrees at 10 bases. This CDR3 is 17 amino acids long. The V gene's germline CDR1 is GTSNPN and CDR2 SVGIG (reference sequence). V lost 3 bases, J lost 0 bases, and 5 bases stayed unmatched. CDR3 coding DNA: TGTGCCTGGAGAGGGACAGGGGCCAGCTCCTATAATTCACCCCTCCACTTT. Protein product: CAWRGTGASSYNSPLHF.

This clone showed up just a few times. The chain recombines TRBV28 with TRBJ1-5; 9 bases line up with TRBD1. V dropped 1 base and J dropped 7; count of bases not matched to a gene: 8. The CDR3 has 16 residues. Germline CDR1 MDHEN, CDR2 SYDVKM. DNA for the CDR3: TGTGCCAGCAGTTTATCTGGGACAGGGCTTATCCAGCCCCAGCATTTT. Protein product: CASSLSGTGLIQPQHF.

V and J are TRBV29-1 and TRBJ1-1; D is perhaps TRBD1 (6 bases). Germline V gene sequence: CDR1 SQVTM, CDR2 ANQGSEA. With 4 bases removed from V and 7 bases from J, the gap between germline ends came to 19 bases. The CDR3 covers 14 residues. Here the CDR3 reads CSVVGGGGKVEAFF. The CDR3 DNA follows: TGCAGCGTTGTGGGGGGAGGGGGAAAGGTTGAAGCTTTCTTT. The entire variable domain, with the rest obtained from reference TRBV29-1 and TRBJ1-1, is as follows: SAVISQKPSRDICQRGTSLTIQCQVDSQVTMMFWYRQQPGQSLTLIATANQGSEATYESGFVIDKFPISRPNLTFSTLTVSNMSPEDSSIYLCSVVGGGGKVEAFFGQGTRLTVV.